One sample yielded the 11 T cell receptor beta chains listed below, sequenced in a study of PD-1 blockade in classical Hodgkin lymphoma. This table comes from immunoSEQ multiplex PCR, and its TCRdb copy is limited to in-frame clones, with some not included. This repertoire shows about 17,000 clones, 82% found once; its top ten account for roughly 27%. Each patient relapsed following autologous stem cell transplantation, and prior brentuximab vedotin exposure differed. Specimen: peripheral blood mononuclear cells (PBMCs), collected before the second cycle of nivolumab. The receptors derive from a human donor with classical Hodgkin lymphoma.

The genes are TRBV29-1 and TRBJ1-1; D is undetermined. Trimming removed 5 bases from V and 3 bases from J, with 13 bases in between. From germline, CDR1 is SQVTM and CDR2 ANQGSEA. The CDR3 extends over 13 amino acids. The CDR3 DNA reads as TGCAGCGTTAGGCGAGGGATGGACACTGAAGCTTTCTTT. Its translation: CSVRRGMDTEAFF.

The rearrangement links TRBV5-4 to TRBJ2-6, with a weak D call TRBD1 (5 bases). The length of the CDR3 is 16 residues. Germline CDR1 SGHNT, CDR2 YYREEE (reference sequence). Trimming left V 2 bases short and J 0 bases short, with 9 bases between. As DNA, the CDR3 is TGTGCCAGCAGCTTCGACAGTCCCTCTGGGGCCAACGTCCTGACTTTC. Its translation: CASSFDSPSGANVLTF. Full variable domain (rest looked up from reference TRBV5-4 and TRBJ2-6): ETGVTQSPTHLIKTRGQQVTLRCSSQSGHNTVSWYQQALGQGPQFIFQYYREEENGRGNFPPRFSGLQFPNYSSELNVNALELDDSALYLCASSFDSPSGANVLTFGAGSRLTVL.

A few counts support this clone. V and J are TRBV2 and TRBJ2-7, with unresolved D. This CDR3 is 11 amino acids long. In germline, CDR1 is SNHLY, CDR2 FYNNEI. V was clipped by 6 bases and J by 7 bases, with 10 bases between them. The CDR3 nucleotides are TGTGCCAGCAGCGCATCTAGGGAGCAGTACTTC. This translates into CASSASREQYF.

The chain carries TRBV28 and TRBJ2-7; no clear D gene. The CDR3 runs 12 residues. CDR1 is MDHEN and CDR2 is SYDVKM in the germline V gene. Trimming pared 5 bases from V and 4 bases from J, leaving 9 bases between. The CDR3: CASSPYAYEQYF. The CDR3 DNA follows: TGTGCCAGCAGTCCCTACGCTTACGAGCAGTACTTC. The full variable domain, its missing parts supplied by reference TRBV28 and TRBJ2-7, is DVKVTQSSRYLVKRTGEKVFLECVQDMDHENMFWYRQDPGLGLRLIYFSYDVKMKEKGDIPEGYSVSREKKERFSLILESASTNQTSMYLCASSPYAYEQYFGPGTRLTVT.

This chain uses TRBV12-5 with TRBJ1-2; D might be TRBD1 (6 bases). The CDR3 totals 16 residues. V was cut by 4 bases and J by 4 bases, with 19 bases left in between. Germline CDR1 and CDR2: LGHNT and FRNRAP. Here the CDR3 DNA reads TGTGCTAGTGGTTCCCTCAGCGGACAGCGGCTCTATGGCTACACCTTC. Its protein is CASGSLSGQRLYGYTF.

This chain connects TRBV4-1 to TRBJ2-7; perhaps TRBD2 as D (5 bases). The V and J ends lost 1 base and 5 bases respectively, with 12 bases between them. Germline V gives CDR1 MGHRA, CDR2 YSYEKL. This CDR3 is built from 14 residues. The CDR3 DNA reads as TGCGCCAGCAGCCAAGCGTTACGGGGTAACGAGCAGTACTTC. It encodes CASSQALRGNEQYF.

The V and J genes are TRBV5-1 and TRBJ2-5, with 10 bases that match TRBD2. Unmatched junction bases numbered 12, after V lost 7 bases and J lost 0 bases. The CDR3 spans 17 residues. The germline V gene encodes CDR1 SGHRS and CDR2 YFSETQ. CDR3 sequence: CASGKSGGGEYQETQYF. The CDR3 DNA reads TGCGCCAGCGGCAAGAGCGGGGGGGGCGAGTACCAAGAGACCCAGTACTTC.

The CDR3 DNA follows: TGTGCCAGCAGCCGCGGGGACGCCGACTCGAACACTGAAGCTTTCTTT. As protein: CASSRGDADSNTEAFF. The genes are TRBV4-2 and TRBJ1-1; a possible D gene is TRBD1 (5 bases). This CDR3 comprises 16 residues. V lost 4 bases to trimming and J lost 1 base, with 16 bases between them. Germline CDR1 and CDR2: LGHNA and YNFKEQ.

The rearrangement joins TRBV5-1 to TRBJ2-4, with 7 nucleotides matching TRBD2. CDR3 size: 17 residues. Germline-derived CDR1 and CDR2 are SGHRS and YFSETQ. V lost 1 base, J lost 1 base, and 8 bases stayed unmatched. Here the CDR3 DNA reads TGCGCCAGCAGCTTGCGGGGGGTTTTGGCTGCCAAAAACATTCAGTACTTC. Translated: CASSLRGVLAAKNIQYF. The full variable domain, its missing parts supplied by reference TRBV5-1 and TRBJ2-4, is KAGVTQTPRYLIKTRGQQVTLSCSPISGHRSVSWYQQTPGQGLQFLFEYFSETQRNKGNFPGRFSGRQFSNSRSEMNVSTLELGDSALYLCASSLRGVLAAKNIQYFGAGTRLSVL.

Here the CDR3 DNA reads TGTGCCAGCAGCTTCGGACACCTCTACGAGCAGTACTTC. Translated: CASSFGHLYEQYF. The chain is built from TRBV7-9 and TRBJ2-7; D is possibly TRBD1 (5 bases). The CDR3 contains 13 residues. The V end was cut by 3 bases, the J end by 3 bases, with 9 bases between. Per germline, CDR1 SEHNR and CDR2 FQNEAQ (reference sequence).

V is TRBV7-3 and J is TRBJ2-3, with 7 bases lining up with TRBD2. V lost 3 bases, J lost 1 base, and 4 bases stayed unmatched. CDR1 and CDR2 (germline): SGHTA, FQGTGA. This CDR3 is built from 15 residues. The CDR3 region is CASSFQRGRTDTQYF. The DNA for the CDR3 is TGTGCCAGCAGCTTCCAGCGGGGACGCACAGATACGCAGTATTTT.